The 25 T cell receptor beta chains given below trace back to one sample, sequenced in a study of shared clonotypes between healthy human individuals. Clones were read by immunoSEQ multiplex PCR, and TCRdb kept only the in-frame ones, dropping some. Of about 2,500,000 clones listed, around 94% are singletons. The sample taken for sequencing was naive CD4+ T cells sorted from blood. Specified subset: CD45RA+ positively selected. These receptors came from a man younger than 30 in good health.

This sequence joins TRBV28 and TRBJ2-3; 7 nucleotides align to TRBD1. From germline, CDR1 is MDHEN and CDR2 SYDVKM. CDR3 length: 13 amino acids. V lost 6 bases, J lost 2 bases, and 2 bases stayed unmatched. The CDR3 here is CASRDRVTDTQYF. CDR3 in DNA: TGTGCCAGCAGAGACAGGGTCACAGATACGCAGTATTTT.

The chain links TRBV5-1 to TRBJ2-1; 8 nucleotides align to TRBD2. After removal of 7 bases from V and 7 bases from J, the junction contained 10 bases not matched to a gene. CDR3 length: 14 residues. The germline gives CDR1 SGHRS, CDR2 YFSETQ. CDR3 amino acids: CASDGGGRPNEQFF. CDR3 in DNA: TGCGCCAGCGATGGGGGCGGGAGGCCAAATGAGCAGTTCTTC.

The genes are TRBV7-2 and TRBJ2-7, with TRBD2 matching 7 bases. The ends lost 5 bases at V and 2 bases at J; junction bases unmatched: 9. This CDR3 has 15 amino acids. CDR1 and CDR2 (germline): SGHTA, FQGNSA. The CDR3 coding sequence is TGTGCCAGCAGCCCGCCGGGGCGGGAGCCCTACGAGCAGTACTTC. It codes for CASSPPGREPYEQYF. Variable domain in full (rest from reference TRBV7-2 and TRBJ2-7): GAGVSQSPSNKVTEKGKDVELRCDPISGHTALYWYRQSLGQGLEFLIYFQGNSAPDKSGLPSDRFSAERTGGSVSTLTIQRTQQEDSAVYLCASSPPGREPYEQYFGPGTRLTVT.

V usage is TRBV28 and J usage is TRBJ2-3; D is unclear. The length of the CDR3 is 14 residues. The V end was cut by 6 bases, the J end by 8 bases, with 18 bases between. Germline V gene sequence: CDR1 MDHEN, CDR2 SYDVKM. The CDR3 reads CASSEATPLGTQYF. CDR3 coding DNA: TGTGCCAGCAGCGAGGCGACGCCTTTAGGTACGCAGTATTTT.

The chain carries TRBV5-8 and TRBJ1-5; no definite D call. Germline CDR1 reads SGHTS; CDR2 reads YDEGEE. The CDR3 contains 11 residues. V lost 5 bases, J lost 7 bases, and 7 bases lay in between. The CDR3 nucleotides read TGTGCCAGCAGTAGGGCACAGCCCCAGCATTTT. Amino acid sequence: CASSRAQPQHF.

With regard to this clone: Within the sample, other DNA sequences also encode this same CDR3. The chain is built from TRBV5-1 and TRBJ2-3; no firm D call. This CDR3 comprises 14 residues. With 3 bases removed from V and 0 bases from J, the gap between germline ends came to 8 bases. CDR1 and CDR2 from the germline V gene are SGHRS and YFSETQ. In DNA, the CDR3 is TGCGCCAGCAGCTCCTCCGGTAGCACAGATACGCAGTATTTT. It translates to CASSSSGSTDTQYF.

This rearrangement joins TRBV6-6 to TRBJ2-7; maybe TRBD1 (6 bases). The germline V gene encodes CDR1 MNHNY and CDR2 SVGAGI (reference sequence). This CDR3 contains 14 residues. The V end was cut by 2 bases, the J end by 6 bases, with 14 bases between. The CDR3 region is CASSYNGQNAEQYF. DNA of the CDR3: TGTGCCAGCAGTTACAACGGACAGAATGCCGAGCAGTACTTC.

The rearrangement joins TRBV19 to TRBJ2-7; a possible D gene is TRBD2 (6 bases). Per the germline V gene, CDR1 is LNHDA and CDR2 is SQIVND (reference sequence). V shed 5 bases and J shed 6 bases, with 20 bases lying between them. The CDR3 sequence is 15 residues long. The CDR3 loop is CASSGRAGGALEQYF. The CDR3 DNA reads TGTGCCAGTAGTGGGCGGGCAGGAGGGGCCCTCGAGCAGTACTTC. Together with reference TRBV19 and TRBJ2-7, the CDR3 gives the full variable domain: DGGITQSPKYLFRKEGQNVTLSCEQNLNHDAMYWYRQDPGQGLRLIYYSQIVNDFQKGDIAEGYSVSREKKESFPLTVTSAQKNPTAFYLCASSGRAGGALEQYFGPGTRLTVT.

The chain recombines TRBV19 with TRBJ1-5, with D possibly TRBD1 on 5 matching bases. Germline-derived CDR1 and CDR2 are LNHDA and SQIVND (reference sequence). The CDR3 is 14 residues long. The V end was cut by 5 bases, the J end by 4 bases, with 12 bases between. The CDR3 sequence is CASSYQGTNQPQHF. In nucleotides, the CDR3 is TGTGCCAGTAGTTATCAGGGAACTAATCAGCCCCAGCATTTT.

The rearrangement links TRBV5-4 to TRBJ2-3; TRBD2 aligns across 9 bases. The junction had 6 bases not matched to a gene; V was cut back by 4 bases and J by 3 bases. CDR3 length: 15 amino acids. Germline V gives CDR1 SGHNT, CDR2 YYREEE (reference sequence). The CDR3 here is CASSIAGEGTDTQYF. In DNA, the CDR3 is TGTGCCAGCAGCATAGCGGGAGAGGGGACAGATACGCAGTATTTT.

The chain recombines TRBV16 with TRBJ1-1; D is perhaps TRBD1 (6 bases). Germline V lookup: CDR1 KGHSY, CDR2 FQNENV. The CDR3 is 15 amino acids. The V and J ends lost 0 bases and 6 bases respectively, with 14 bases between them. The CDR3: CASSQSPGATAEAFF. The CDR3 DNA follows: TGTGCCAGCAGCCAATCCCCGGGGGCGACCGCTGAAGCTTTCTTT. The whole variable domain, remainder taken from reference TRBV16 and TRBJ1-1, is GEEVAQTPKHLVRGEGQKAKLYCAPIKGHSYVFWYQQVLKNEFKFLISFQNENVFDETGMPKERFSAKCLPNSPCSLEIQATKLEDSAVYFCASSQSPGATAEAFFGQGTRLTVV.

The chain links TRBV6-5 to TRBJ1-4; D gene uncertain. CDR1 and CDR2 from the germline V gene are MNHEY and SVGAGI. This CDR3 region has 13 residues. With 6 bases removed from V and 0 bases from J, the gap between germline ends came to 5 bases. CDR3: CASRKSTNEKLFF. The CDR3 DNA reads TGTGCCAGCAGGAAATCAACTAATGAAAAACTGTTTTTT.

The chain joins TRBV6-5 to TRBJ1-6; a weak D match, TRBD1 (5 bases). Germline CDR1 is MNHEY and CDR2 is SVGAGI. V shed 8 bases and J shed 5 bases, with 13 bases lying between them. The CDR3 consists of 14 residues. The CDR3 here is CASFTGGHNSPLHF. The CDR3 region has the DNA TGTGCCAGCTTCACAGGAGGGCATAATTCACCCCTCCACTTT.

V gene TRBV6-7 combines with J gene TRBJ1-2; TRBD1 is a possible D gene (5 bases). TRBV6-7 is marked as an open reading frame, function uncertain. With 9 bases removed from V and 7 bases from J, the gap between germline ends came to 21 bases. The CDR3 extends over 14 amino acids. Written as DNA, the CDR3 is TGTGCCAGGGGGCGACCGACACGGCCGCTTGGCTACACCTTC. Residues: CARGRPTRPLGYTF.

The chain recombines TRBV9 with TRBJ2-3; TRBD2 matches at 12 bases. Germline V gene lookup returns CDR1 SGDLS and CDR2 YYNGEE. The CDR3 sequence is 18 residues long. Trimming cost V 0 bases and J 3 bases; bases outside gene matches: 8. The CDR3 loop is CASSVATRTSGVTDTQYF. CDR3 coding DNA: TGTGCCAGCAGCGTAGCTACGAGGACTAGCGGGGTTACAGATACGCAGTATTTT.

Points on this clone: Other DNA sequences of this sample code for an identical CDR3. The chain links TRBV6-5 to TRBJ1-1; TRBD1 aligns across 8 bases. The CDR3 covers 14 residues. Unmatched junction bases numbered 3, after V lost 5 bases and J lost 1 base. Per germline, CDR1 MNHEY and CDR2 SVGAGI. CDR3 sequence reads: CASSRGQGNTEAFF. The DNA for the CDR3 is TGTGCCAGCAGTAGAGGACAGGGGAACACTGAAGCTTTCTTT.

The chain joins TRBV15 to TRBJ2-3; 7 nucleotides match TRBD2. After removal of 0 bases from V and 2 bases from J, the junction contained 8 bases not matched to a gene. Germline CDR1 and CDR2: LNHNV and YYDKDF (reference sequence). The CDR3 spans 17 residues. This CDR3 is CATSRDSAGAYTDTQYF. DNA for the CDR3: TGTGCCACCAGCAGAGATAGTGCGGGAGCCTACACAGATACGCAGTATTTT.

The chain uses TRBV19 and TRBJ1-2; D not resolved. Germline CDR1 LNHDA, CDR2 SQIVND (reference sequence). V dropped 3 bases and J dropped 4 bases, with 9 bases sitting between them. The CDR3 runs 13 residues. The CDR3 protein is CASSIGPSYGYTF. The CDR3, as DNA: TGTGCCAGTAGTATCGGGCCGAGCTATGGCTACACCTTC.

The chain employs TRBV19 and TRBJ2-6; D is undetermined. CDR1 and CDR2 from the germline V gene are LNHDA and SQIVND (reference sequence). V was pared by 5 bases and J by 1 base, with 6 bases between. The CDR3 is 14 amino acids. CDR3 protein: CASSSNSGANVLTF. Written as DNA, the CDR3 is TGTGCCAGTAGTTCCAATTCTGGGGCCAACGTCCTGACTTTC.

V gene TRBV29-1 combines with J gene TRBJ1-2; D gene uncertain. Germline CDR1 and CDR2: SQVTM and ANQGSEA. Trimming cost V 5 bases and J 1 base, with 8 bases left between them. The CDR3 has 12 amino acids. The CDR3 DNA reads TGCAGCGTTCCAGGCCTTAACTATGGCTACACCTTC. This sequence encodes CSVPGLNYGYTF.

The chain has TRBV9 and TRBJ2-3; the match to TRBD2 covers 11 bases. J gave up 0 bases and V 0 bases, and 12 bases lay outside the gene matches. The CDR3 consists of 20 residues. CDR1 is SGDLS, CDR2 YYNGEE, per germline. The CDR3 nucleotides read TGTGCCAGCAGCGTAGATGATGCTAGCGGGAGGCCCCTAAGCACAGATACGCAGTATTTT. Its translation is CASSVDDASGRPLSTDTQYF.

The gene calls are TRBV5-1 and TRBJ2-7, with 8 bases matching TRBD1. With 5 bases clipped from V and 3 bases from J, the junction kept 10 bases outside the gene matches. The CDR3 consists of 15 residues. Germline values: CDR1 SGHRS, CDR2 YFSETQ. The CDR3 here is CASSPGQGRVYEQYF. CDR3 nucleotide sequence: TGCGCCAGCAGTCCCGGACAGGGTAGGGTCTACGAGCAGTACTTC.

V usage is TRBV4-1 and J usage is TRBJ2-7; D is possibly TRBD1 (6 bases). V shed 1 base and J shed 6 bases, with 13 bases lying between them. CDR1 MGHRA and CDR2 YSYEKL come from the germline V gene. This CDR3 is 14 amino acids long. The DNA for the CDR3 is TGCGCCAGCAGCCAAGCCACAGGGAATGGCGAGCAGTACTTC. Its protein product is CASSQATGNGEQYF.

The chain uses TRBV5-8 and TRBJ1-5, with TRBD1 as a possible D gene (6 bases). V lost 1 base to trimming and J lost 2 bases, with 16 bases between them. The V gene's germline CDR1 is SGHTS and CDR2 YDEGEE. This CDR3 region has 17 residues. This chain's CDR3 is CASSLSGTILGNQPQHF. The DNA of the CDR3 is TGTGCCAGCAGCTTGTCCGGGACAATTCTCGGCAATCAGCCCCAGCATTTT.

The chain carries TRBV5-4 and TRBJ2-3, with D possibly called TRBD1 or TRBD2 (5 bases each). V was cut by 4 bases and J by 2 bases, with 14 bases left in between. The CDR3 covers 15 residues. From germline, CDR1 is SGHNT and CDR2 YYREEE (reference sequence). The CDR3 sequence: CASSGTGAITDTQYF. The CDR3 DNA reads TGTGCCAGCAGCGGGACCGGGGCTATCACAGATACGCAGTATTTT.